This entry lists 7 T cell receptor beta chains sequenced from one sample in a study of blood T cell repertoires in COVID-19. Sequencing was performed with immunoSEQ multiplex PCR; in TCRdb, only in-frame clones are kept and a portion is missing. The sample lists some 220,000 clones; over 75% were seen once. Sequencing was performed on peripheral blood. Receptors originate from a man aged 50-60 years with COVID-19, enrolled during active disease.

CDR3 sequence (DNA): TGTGCCAGCAGCGGGACTTTTTATAGCAATCAGCCCCAGCATTTT. The encoded protein is CASSGTFYSNQPQHF. The V gene is TRBV27, the J gene TRBJ1-5; maybe TRBD1 (5 bases). Between the trimmed V and J ends, which lost 6 bases and 0 bases, there was a span of 12 bases. The CDR3 sequence is 15 residues long. CDR1 is MNHEY, CDR2 SMNVEV, per germline (reference sequence).

Note on this clone: Other DNA sequences in the sample encode the same CDR3. The gene calls are TRBV28 and TRBJ1-1; D uncertain. With 5 bases removed from V and 0 bases from J, the gap between germline ends came to 10 bases. Germline V gives CDR1 MDHEN, CDR2 SYDVKM. This CDR3 comprises 14 residues. CDR3 sequence: CASSLEQLNTEAFF. The CDR3, as DNA: TGTGCCAGCAGTCTGGAGCAACTGAACACTGAAGCTTTCTTT.

This clone came up a few times. V is TRBV27 and J is TRBJ1-6, with D possibly TRBD1 on 6 matching bases. Germline loops: CDR1 MNHEY, CDR2 SMNVEV (reference sequence). V was pared by 0 bases and J by 10 bases, with 13 bases between. The CDR3 length is 15 residues. The CDR3 loop is CASSLSPGAKSPLHF. The CDR3, as DNA: TGTGCCAGCAGTTTATCACCAGGGGCTAAGTCACCCCTCCACTTT.

The CDR3 region is CASSLGAGVQEQYF. CDR3 nucleotide sequence: TGCGCCAGCAGCTTGGGGGCAGGGGTACAGGAGCAGTACTTC. The rearrangement links TRBV5-1 to TRBJ2-7; D perhaps matches TRBD1 (6 bases). Germline CDR1 reads SGHRS; CDR2 reads YFSETQ. The CDR3 totals 14 residues. Deletions cut 0 bases from V and 7 bases from J, with 14 bases between.

Only a few counts were recorded for this clone. The chain is built from TRBV24-1 and TRBJ1-1, with 9 positions matching TRBD1. The CDR3 is 15 residues long. With 9 bases clipped from V and 2 bases from J, the junction kept 9 bases outside the gene matches. Germline V gene data show CDR1 as KGHDR and CDR2 as SFDVKD. CDR3 nucleotide sequence: TGTGCCACCCGGGGTGGACAGGGGATCAACACTGAAGCTTTCTTT. Amino acids: CATRGGQGINTEAFF.

V and J are TRBV7-9 and TRBJ1-5, with 10 bases that match TRBD1. The V gene end was trimmed by 5 bases and the J gene end by 4 bases; junction bases not matched to a gene: 5. The CDR3 consists of 15 residues. CDR1 is SEHNR, CDR2 FQNEAQ, per germline (reference sequence). The CDR3 reads CASSGMDRGNQPQHF. The CDR3 DNA is TGTGCCAGCAGCGGAATGGACAGGGGGAATCAGCCCCAGCATTTT.

The genes are TRBV15 and TRBJ2-2; TRBD1 matches at 12 bases. V dropped 1 base and J dropped 7; count of bases not matched to a gene: 4. The CDR3 has 16 amino acids. Germline loops: CDR1 LNHNV, CDR2 YYDKDF (reference sequence). Here the CDR3 reads CATSRGDRGRIGELFF. The DNA of the CDR3 is TGTGCCACCAGCAGAGGGGACAGGGGGCGCATCGGGGAGCTGTTTTTT.